The next 10 T cell receptor beta chains were all read from a single sample in a study of T cell responses to AZD1222 COVID-19 vaccine. Here immunoSEQ multiplex PCR was the method, and the copy in TCRdb shows in-frame clones only, minus some. There are 93,000 or so clones in the sample; roughly 89% occur only once, and over 40% lies in the top ten. This specimen was peripheral blood, taken on day 0 of AZD1222 vaccination. The source is an adult in good health.

The chain has TRBV30 and TRBJ1-5, with TRBD1 identical over 7 bases. Per the germline V gene, CDR1 is GTSNPN and CDR2 is SVGIG (reference sequence). V lost 1 base, J lost 4 bases, and 1 base stayed unmatched. CDR3 length equals 13 residues. The CDR3 nucleotides are TGTGCCTGGAGTGAACAGGGGAATCAGCCCCAGCATTTT. Amino acid sequence: CAWSEQGNQPQHF. The entire variable domain, with the rest obtained from reference TRBV30 and TRBJ1-5, is as follows: SQTIHQWPATLVQPVGSPLSLECTVEGTSNPNLYWYRQAAGRGLQLLFYSVGIGQISSEVPQNLSASRPQDRQFILSSKKLLLSDSGFYLCAWSEQGNQPQHFGDGTRLSIL.

CDR3 residues: CASTQVEGVTYEQYF. As DNA, the CDR3 is TGTGCCAGCACCCAGGTGGAGGGGGTCACCTACGAGCAGTACTTC. The chain has TRBV6-7 and TRBJ2-7; D may be TRBD1 or TRBD2 (6 bases each). TRBV6-7 is placed among ORFs of uncertain function. CDR3 length: 15 residues. V was pared by 7 bases and J by 2 bases, with 18 bases between.

The rearrangement joins TRBV3-1 (or the pseudogene TRBV3-2) to TRBJ1-3; D ambiguous. V gave up 1 base and J gave up 0 bases, with 10 bases separating them. The CDR3 extends over 16 amino acids. The V gene's germline CDR1 is LGHDT and CDR2 YNNKEL (reference sequence). The CDR3 loop reads CASSQGTWGSGNTIYF. As DNA, the CDR3 is TGTGCCAGCAGCCAAGGGACCTGGGGCTCTGGAAACACCATATATTTT.

This chain connects TRBV18 to TRBJ1-4; no firm D call. CDR3 size: 16 residues. V gave up 3 bases and J gave up 4 bases, with 15 bases separating them. Germline V gene lookup returns CDR1 KGHSH and CDR2 LQKENI. The CDR3 DNA reads as TGTGCCAGCTCACCGAGAAGGGAATCCGGTAATGAAAAACTGTTTTTT. Its translation is CASSPRRESGNEKLFF.

V usage is TRBV5-1 and J usage is TRBJ1-2; D possibly corresponds to TRBD1 (5 bases). Germline-derived CDR1 and CDR2 are SGHRS and YFSETQ. CDR3 length: 14 amino acids. The V and J ends lost 4 bases and 8 bases respectively, with 18 bases between them. CDR3: CASSVVGPEVGYTF. Here the CDR3 DNA reads TGCGCCAGCAGCGTGGTGGGACCCGAAGTAGGCTACACCTTC.

The chain has TRBV28 and TRBJ2-7; 9 bases agree with TRBD2. The CDR3 is 14 amino acids. CDR1 and CDR2 (germline): MDHEN, SYDVKM. The V and J ends lost 7 bases and 6 bases, in that order; junction bases with no gene match: 10. CDR3 nucleotide sequence: TGTGCCAGCACCCCCCTGATAGCGGGAGCCGAGCAGTACTTC. Its protein is CASTPLIAGAEQYF.

The chain couples TRBV30 to TRBJ1-1; tentative D call: TRBD1 (5 bases). The V end lost 2 bases, the J end lost 0 bases, and 10 bases lay between the germline ends. Germline values: CDR1 GTSNPN, CDR2 SVGIG (reference sequence). This CDR3 spans 14 amino acids. CDR3 DNA: TGTGCCTGGAGTCGAGGGACCTTGAACACTGAAGCTTTCTTT. Translating it yields CAWSRGTLNTEAFF.

V is TRBV27 and J is TRBJ1-2; tentatively, D is TRBD1 (5 bases). The V and J ends lost 3 bases and 4 bases respectively, with 9 bases between them. CDR3 length: 13 residues. Germline CDR1 is MNHEY and CDR2 is SMNVEV (reference sequence). The CDR3 is CASSLGGGYGYTF. The CDR3 DNA is TGTGCCAGCAGTTTGGGGGGAGGCTATGGCTACACCTTC.

The chain joins TRBV15 to TRBJ2-7; TRBD1 matches at 9 bases. CDR1 LNHNV and CDR2 YYDKDF come from the germline V gene (reference sequence). The CDR3 totals 14 residues. V lost 8 bases to trimming and J lost 2 bases; unmatched junction nucleotides: 7. The CDR3 spells CATRTGTGTYEQYF. The CDR3 nucleotides read TGTGCCACCCGAACCGGGACAGGGACCTACGAGCAGTACTTC. Full variable domain (rest looked up from reference TRBV15 and TRBJ2-7): DAMVIQNPRYQVTQFGKPVTLSCSQTLNHNVMYWYQQKSSQAPKLLFHYYDKDFNNEADTPDNFQSRRPNTSFCFLDIRSPGLGDTAMYLCATRTGTGTYEQYFGPGTRLTVT.

This clone was recorded many times. This rearrangement joins TRBV7-9 to TRBJ1-1, with D unresolved. V lost 6 bases to trimming and J lost 7 bases, with 18 bases between them. The CDR3 contains 14 residues. Germline CDR1 reads SEHNR; CDR2 reads FQNEAQ (reference sequence). For the CDR3, the DNA is TGTGCCAGCAGGCCCTTCGGGTATTCTAATGAAGCTTTCTTT. It codes for CASRPFGYSNEAFF.